This T cell receptor (beta chain) came from a study of response to subunit inactivated influenza vaccine. The junction had 9 bases not matched to a gene; V was cut back by 4 bases and J by 1 base. In germline, CDR1 is SGHAT, CDR2 FQNNGV. There are 19 residues in the CDR3. Findings and limits, study-wide: With each seasonal influenza vaccination, the authors suggested, few new T cells are recruited.

This clonotype turned up a few times. Its specificity is not known. TCRdb reanalysed the RT-PCR reads using MiXCR and keeps one entry per CDR3 protein. Found here are roughly 790,000 distinct CDR3 sequences, around 21% of them singletons; the top ten hold 10%. The receptor was derived from a man aged 45 to 65 who received an inactivated influenza vaccine. Sequences were derived from PBMCs from blood, sampled roughly 5 days after vaccination. The rearrangement joins TRBV11-2 to TRBJ2-1; 14 bases are a match to TRBD2. CDR3 sequence reads: CASSYPGLAGDGSYNEQFF. In DNA form, the CDR3 reads TGTGCCAGCAGCTATCCGGGACTAGCGGGAGACGGGTCCTACAATGAGCAGTTCTTC.